This is a list of T cell receptor beta chains from one sample in a study of CD8 T cells in ankylosing spondylitis. One entry per CDR3 protein, called by TCRdb with MiXCR from the 5' RACE reads. This table has 800,000 to 900,000 distinct CDR3 sequences, roughly 12% appearing once. Sample: blood, either unsorted or a sorted T cell fraction (not recorded which). Source of these receptors: a male donor with ankylosing spondylitis. Each CDR3 is given with its conserved first and last residue. D genes are given only for firm matches.

v_gene,d_gene,CDR3aa
TRBV6-1,-,CASSKQGGSGGEQFF
TRBV6-5,TRBD2,CASRARRGFYEQYF
TRBV11-2,TRBD1,CASSPRPDRANEQYF
TRBV29-1,-,CSVERGGPGELFF
TRBV6-1,TRBD2,CASSPELAGGVRINEQFF
TRBV5-5,-,CASSLDRTLMRGYTF
TRBV9,-,CASSVAGSYEQYF
TRBV27,-,CASSLATRPYNEQFF
TRBV6-2/TRBV6-3,-,CASSYRTDAGELFF
TRBV4-2,TRBD1,CASSQERDRVAYF
TRBV6-2/TRBV6-3,-,CASRRRILETDTQYF
TRBV5-1,-,CASSLESGYTF
TRBV5-1,-,CASSLAAGLNQPQHF
TRBV5-1,-,CASSNGPLWHIQYF
TRBV5-1,TRBD2,CASKDGGASDTQYF
TRBV20-1,TRBD2,CSATIGGRGSLSSYNEQFF
TRBV18,-,CASSPRSTSGANVLTF
TRBV7-2,-,CASSFPREGYGYTF
TRBV11-2,TRBD2,CASSTGLAYYEQYF
TRBV3-1,-,CASTQTATTDTQYF